These 3 T cell receptor beta chains were all obtained from the same sample, sequenced in a study of CD8 T cells in Susac syndrome. cDNA came from about 0.5 to 1 ug RNA primed by random hexamers. MiXCR, applied by TCRdb to the immunoSEQ multiplex PCR reads, yields one record per CDR3 protein. The sample contains about 22,000 distinct CDR3 sequences, just under 95% of which appear only once. The material sequenced was CD8+ T cells from PBMCs. The receptor set was obtained from a human donor in good health.

The chain links TRBV12-3 or TRBV12-4 to TRBJ1-1; tentatively, D is TRBD1 (6 bases). The V gene lost 7 bases and the J gene lost 1 base, with 16 bases spanning the gap. The CDR3 runs to 15 residues. The CDR3, as DNA: TGTGCCAGCACTCCTTTCGGCAGGGGGAACACTGAAGCTTTCTTT. Amino acids: CASTPFGRGNTEAFF.

The chain employs TRBV27 and TRBJ2-1; 10 positions agree with TRBD1. Per germline, CDR1 MNHEY and CDR2 SMNVEV (reference sequence). V lost 5 bases to trimming and J lost 4 bases; unmatched junction nucleotides: 5. This CDR3 is built from 15 residues. DNA for the CDR3: TGTGCCAGCAGTCAAGGACAGGGGGTTTACAATGAGCAGTTCTTC. Amino acid sequence: CASSQGQGVYNEQFF.

The V gene is TRBV20-1, the J gene TRBJ2-1, with D maybe TRBD2 (5 bases). Germline V CDR1 and CDR2: DFQATT, SNEGSKA (reference sequence). The CDR3 extends over 16 amino acids. Trimming stripped 2 bases from V and 5 bases from J, with 19 bases between. The CDR3 region is CSARPLGLGDHNEQFF. DNA for the CDR3: TGCAGTGCTAGACCCCTAGGATTGGGAGACCACAATGAGCAGTTCTTC.